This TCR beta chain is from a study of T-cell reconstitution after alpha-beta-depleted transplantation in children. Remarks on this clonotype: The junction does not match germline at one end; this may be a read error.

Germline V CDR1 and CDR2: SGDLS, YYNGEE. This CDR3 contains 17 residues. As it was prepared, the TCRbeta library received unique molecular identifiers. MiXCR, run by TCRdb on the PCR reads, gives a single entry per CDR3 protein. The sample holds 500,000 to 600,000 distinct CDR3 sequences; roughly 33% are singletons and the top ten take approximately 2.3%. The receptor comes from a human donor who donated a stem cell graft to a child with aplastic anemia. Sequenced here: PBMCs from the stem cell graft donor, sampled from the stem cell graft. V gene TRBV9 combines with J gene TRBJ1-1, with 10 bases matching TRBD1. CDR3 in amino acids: CASSPRPGTGVGTEAFF. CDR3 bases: TGTGCCAGCAGCCCCCGACCCGGGACAGGGGTAGGCACTGAAGCCTTCTTT.